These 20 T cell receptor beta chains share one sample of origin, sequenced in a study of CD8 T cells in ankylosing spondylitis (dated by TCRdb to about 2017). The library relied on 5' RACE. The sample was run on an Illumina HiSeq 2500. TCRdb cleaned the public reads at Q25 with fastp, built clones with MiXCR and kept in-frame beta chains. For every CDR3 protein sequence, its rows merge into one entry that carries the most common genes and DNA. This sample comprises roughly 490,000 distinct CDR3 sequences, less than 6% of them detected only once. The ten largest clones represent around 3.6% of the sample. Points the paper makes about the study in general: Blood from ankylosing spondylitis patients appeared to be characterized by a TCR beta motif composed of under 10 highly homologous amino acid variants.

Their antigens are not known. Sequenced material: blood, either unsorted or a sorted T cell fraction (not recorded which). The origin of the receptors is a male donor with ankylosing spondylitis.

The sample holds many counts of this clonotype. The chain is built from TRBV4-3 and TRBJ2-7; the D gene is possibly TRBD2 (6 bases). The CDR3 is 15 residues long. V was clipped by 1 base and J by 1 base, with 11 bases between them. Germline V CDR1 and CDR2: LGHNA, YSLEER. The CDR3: CASSQARGGSYEQYF. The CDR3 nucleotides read TGCGCCAGCAGCCAAGCCCGGGGAGGTTCCTACGAGCAGTACTTC.

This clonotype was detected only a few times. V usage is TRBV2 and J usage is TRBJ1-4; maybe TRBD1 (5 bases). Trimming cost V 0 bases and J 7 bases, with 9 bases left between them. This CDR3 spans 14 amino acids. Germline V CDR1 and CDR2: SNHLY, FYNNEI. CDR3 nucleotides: TGTGCCAGCAGTGAAGCGCGGGACGGTGAAAAACTGTTTTTT. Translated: CASSEARDGEKLFF.

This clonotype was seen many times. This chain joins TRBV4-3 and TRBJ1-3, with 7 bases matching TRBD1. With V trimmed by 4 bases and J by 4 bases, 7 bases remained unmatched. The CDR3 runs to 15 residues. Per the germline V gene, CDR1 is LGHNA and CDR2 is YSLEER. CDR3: CASSPGGSNGNTIYF. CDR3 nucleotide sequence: TGCGCCAGCAGCCCAGGGGGGTCTAACGGAAACACCATATATTTT.

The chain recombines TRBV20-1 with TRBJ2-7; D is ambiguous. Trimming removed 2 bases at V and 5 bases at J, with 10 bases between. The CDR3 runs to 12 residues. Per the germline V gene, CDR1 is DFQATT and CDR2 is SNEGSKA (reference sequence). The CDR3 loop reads CSARRRLDEQYF. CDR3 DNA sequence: TGCAGTGCTAGACGGCGGCTGGACGAGCAGTACTTC.

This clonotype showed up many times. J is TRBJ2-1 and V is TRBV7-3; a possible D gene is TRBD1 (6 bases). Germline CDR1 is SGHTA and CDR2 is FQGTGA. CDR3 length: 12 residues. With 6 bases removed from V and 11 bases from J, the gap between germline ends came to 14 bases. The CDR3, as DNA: TGTGCCAGCAGTTCTCAGGGGTATCAGCAGTTCTTC. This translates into CASSSQGYQQFF.

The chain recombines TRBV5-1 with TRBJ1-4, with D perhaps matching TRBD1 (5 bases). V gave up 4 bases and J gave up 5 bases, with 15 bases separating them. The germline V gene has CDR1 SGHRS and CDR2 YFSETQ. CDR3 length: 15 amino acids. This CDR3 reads CASSLMGRLNEKLFF. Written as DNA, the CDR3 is TGCGCCAGCAGCCTCATGGGACGGCTAAATGAAAAACTGTTTTTT.

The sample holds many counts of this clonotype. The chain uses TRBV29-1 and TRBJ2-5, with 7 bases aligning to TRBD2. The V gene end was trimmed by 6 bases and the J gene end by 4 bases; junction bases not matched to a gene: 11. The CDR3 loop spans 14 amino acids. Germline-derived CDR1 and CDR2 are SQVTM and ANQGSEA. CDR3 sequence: CSVLLAVLVETQYF. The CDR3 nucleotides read TGCAGCGTGCTGCTAGCGGTCTTGGTAGAGACCCAGTACTTC.

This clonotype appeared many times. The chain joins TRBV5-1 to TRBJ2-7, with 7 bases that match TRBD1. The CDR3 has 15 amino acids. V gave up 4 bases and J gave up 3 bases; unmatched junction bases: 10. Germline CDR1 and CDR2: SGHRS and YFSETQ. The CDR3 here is CASSPDGDRSYEQYF. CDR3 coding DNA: TGCGCCAGCAGCCCGGACGGGGACAGAAGCTACGAGCAGTACTTC.

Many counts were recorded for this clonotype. The chain's CDR3 is CSVGRSSYNEQFF. The DNA for the CDR3 is TGCTCCGTAGGGCGGAGCTCCTACAATGAGCAGTTCTTC. The chain is built from TRBV20-1 and TRBJ2-1; D is unclear. There are 13 residues in the CDR3. Germline V gives CDR1 DFQATT, CDR2 SNEGSKA (reference sequence).

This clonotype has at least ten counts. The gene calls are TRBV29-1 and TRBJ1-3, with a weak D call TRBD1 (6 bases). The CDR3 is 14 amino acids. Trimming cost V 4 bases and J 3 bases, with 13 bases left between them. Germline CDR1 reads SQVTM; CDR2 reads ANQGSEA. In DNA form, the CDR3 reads TGCAGCGTTGGATCTCTGACAGGTGGAAACACCATATATTTT. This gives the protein CSVGSLTGGNTIYF.

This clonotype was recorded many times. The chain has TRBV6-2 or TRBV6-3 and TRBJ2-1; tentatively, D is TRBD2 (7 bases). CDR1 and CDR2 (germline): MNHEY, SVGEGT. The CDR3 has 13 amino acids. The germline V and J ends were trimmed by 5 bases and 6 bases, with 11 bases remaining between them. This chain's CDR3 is CASSQGGGNEQFF. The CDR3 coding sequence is TGTGCCAGCAGTCAAGGGGGGGGCAATGAGCAGTTCTTC.

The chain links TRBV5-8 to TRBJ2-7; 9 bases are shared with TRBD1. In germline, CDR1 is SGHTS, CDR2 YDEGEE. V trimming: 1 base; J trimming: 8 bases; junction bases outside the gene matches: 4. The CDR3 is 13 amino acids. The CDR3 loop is CASSLRDRAKQYF. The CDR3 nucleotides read TGTGCCAGCAGCTTGAGGGACAGGGCTAAGCAGTACTTC.

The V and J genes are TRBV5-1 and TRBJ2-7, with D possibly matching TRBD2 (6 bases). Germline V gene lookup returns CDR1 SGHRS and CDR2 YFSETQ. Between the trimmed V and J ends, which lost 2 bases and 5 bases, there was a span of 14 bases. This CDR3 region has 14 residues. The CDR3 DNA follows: TGCGCCAGCAGCTTAGGGACTTATTTGGACGAGCAGTACTTC. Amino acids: CASSLGTYLDEQYF.

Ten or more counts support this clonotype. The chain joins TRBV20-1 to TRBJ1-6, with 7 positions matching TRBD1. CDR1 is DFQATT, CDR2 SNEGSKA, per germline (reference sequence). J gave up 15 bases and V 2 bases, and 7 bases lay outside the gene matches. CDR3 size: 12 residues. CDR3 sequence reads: CSARLRDSLLHF. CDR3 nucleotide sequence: TGCAGTGCTAGACTTCGGGACAGTCTCCTCCACTTT.

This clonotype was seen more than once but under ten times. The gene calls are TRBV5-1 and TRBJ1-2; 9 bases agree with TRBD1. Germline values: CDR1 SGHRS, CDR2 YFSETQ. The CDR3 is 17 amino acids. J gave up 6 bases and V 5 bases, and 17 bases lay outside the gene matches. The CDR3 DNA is TGCGCCAGCAGGACATTGGCAGGGGACAGGGAATTGAATGGCTACACCTTC. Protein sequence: CASRTLAGDRELNGYTF.

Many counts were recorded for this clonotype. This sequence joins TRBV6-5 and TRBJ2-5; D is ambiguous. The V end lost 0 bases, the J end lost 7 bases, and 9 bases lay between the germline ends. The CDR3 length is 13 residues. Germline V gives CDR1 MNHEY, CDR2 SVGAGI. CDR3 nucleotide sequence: TGTGCCAGCAGTTACTCCCCACCAGGGACCCAGTACTTC. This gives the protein CASSYSPPGTQYF.

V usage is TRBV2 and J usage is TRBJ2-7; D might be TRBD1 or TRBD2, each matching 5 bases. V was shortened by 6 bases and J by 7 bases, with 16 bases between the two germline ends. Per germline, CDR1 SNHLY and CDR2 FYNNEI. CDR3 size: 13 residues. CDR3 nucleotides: TGTGCCAGCAGCTCCCTTTGGGACGGAGAGCAGTACTTC. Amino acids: CASSSLWDGEQYF. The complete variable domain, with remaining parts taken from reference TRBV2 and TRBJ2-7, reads EPEVTQTPSHQVTQMGQEVILRCVPISNHLYFYWYRQILGQKVEFLVSFYNNEISEKSEIFDDQFSVERPDGSNFTLKIRSTKLEDSAMYFCASSSLWDGEQYFGPGTRLTVT.

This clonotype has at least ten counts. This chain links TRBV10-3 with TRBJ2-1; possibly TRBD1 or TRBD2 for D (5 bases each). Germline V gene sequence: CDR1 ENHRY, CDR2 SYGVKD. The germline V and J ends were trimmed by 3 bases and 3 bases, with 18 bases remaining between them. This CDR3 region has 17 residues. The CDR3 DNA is TGTGCCATCAGTGACCCGCCGGGACGGAGTCTCTACAATGAGCAGTTCTTC. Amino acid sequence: CAISDPPGRSLYNEQFF.

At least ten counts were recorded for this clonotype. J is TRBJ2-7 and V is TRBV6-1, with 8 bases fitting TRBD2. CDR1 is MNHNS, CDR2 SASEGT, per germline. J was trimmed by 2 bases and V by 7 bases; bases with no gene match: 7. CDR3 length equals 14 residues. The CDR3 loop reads CASTGGDRTYEQYF. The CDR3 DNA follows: TGTGCCAGCACGGGGGGGGATCGAACCTACGAGCAGTACTTC.

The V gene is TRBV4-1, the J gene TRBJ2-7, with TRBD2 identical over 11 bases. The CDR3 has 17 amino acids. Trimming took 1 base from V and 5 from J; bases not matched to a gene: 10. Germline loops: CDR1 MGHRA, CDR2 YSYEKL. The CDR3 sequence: CASSQGLAGLPGNEQYF. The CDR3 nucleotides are TGCGCCAGCAGCCAAGGACTAGCGGGGCTTCCTGGAAACGAGCAGTACTTC.